Below are 30 T cell receptor beta chains sequenced from a single sample in a study of identical twins. TCRdb re-called the 5' RACE reads through MiXCR, storing one row per CDR3 protein. The sample carries 1.5 million to 2 million distinct CDR3 sequences, 25% to 35% recorded once. The specimen sequenced was cord blood. The receptors here all came from a newborn girl in good health.

Notes on this clonotype: Its ends do not fully match the called genes, so a read error is possible. The chain carries TRBV5-1 and TRBJ2-1, with TRBD2 as a possible D gene (6 bases). The CDR3 contains 16 residues. The V gene's germline CDR1 is SGHRS and CDR2 YFSETQ. The CDR3 here is CASSLGGSGSYDEQFF. The CDR3 DNA follows: TGCGCCAGCAGCTTGGGGGGTAGCGGCTCCTACGATGAGCAGTTCTTC. The full variable domain, with the rest looked up from reference TRBV5-1 and TRBJ2-1, is KAGVTQTPRYLIKTRGQQVTLSCSPISGHRSVSWYQQTPGQGLQFLFEYFSETQRNKGNFPGRFSGRQFSNSRSEMNVSTLELGDSALYLCASSLGGSGSYDEQFFGPGTRLTVL.

The rearrangement links TRBV9 to TRBJ1-5; perhaps TRBD1 as D (6 bases). V was trimmed by 5 bases and J by 5 bases, leaving 14 bases between them. Germline loops: CDR1 SGDLS, CDR2 YYNGEE. CDR3 size: 14 residues. CDR3 bases: TGTGCCAGCAGTGCCGGGACAAGTTATCAGCCCCAGCATTTT. Translation gives CASSAGTSYQPQHF.

The chain is built from TRBV14 and TRBJ2-5; TRBD1 or TRBD2 may be the D gene (6 bases each). V shed 2 bases and J shed 3 bases, with 16 bases lying between them. The germline gives CDR1 SGHDN, CDR2 FVKESK. CDR3 length: 16 amino acids. In DNA, the CDR3 is TGTGCCAGCAGCCAATACGCCGGGGGCCTTGAAGAGACCCAGTACTTC. It yields the protein CASSQYAGGLEETQYF. Full variable domain (missing parts from reference TRBV14 and TRBJ2-5): EAGVTQFPSHSVIEKGQTVTLRCDPISGHDNLYWYRRVMGKEIKFLLHFVKESKQDESGMPNNRFLAERTGGTYSTLKVQPAELEDSGVYFCASSQYAGGLEETQYFGPGTRLLVL.

This clonotype has just one count. The rearrangement joins TRBV6-5 to TRBJ1-1; D unresolved. V lost 2 bases to trimming and J lost 6 bases, with 7 bases between them. The CDR3 totals 12 residues. CDR1 and CDR2 from the germline V gene are MNHEY and SVGAGI. This CDR3 reads CASSYRAAEAFF. The CDR3, as DNA: TGTGCCAGCAGTTACAGGGCCGCTGAAGCTTTCTTT.

The table lists this clonotype with a count of one. Mismatch with germline at one junction end may stem from a read error. The gene calls are TRBV29-1 and TRBJ2-1; TRBD1 matches at 7 bases. The CDR3 extends over 14 amino acids. CDR1 and CDR2 from the germline V gene are SQVTM and ANQGSEA. The CDR3 is CSVERGPSYNERFF. The CDR3 DNA is TGCAGCGTTGAAAGGGGGCCGTCCTACAATGAGCGGTTCTTC.

The sample holds a few counts of this clonotype. This rearrangement joins TRBV20-1 to TRBJ2-7; possible D gene TRBD2, 6 bases. Germline lookup yields CDR1 DFQATT and CDR2 SNEGSKA (reference sequence). V dropped 3 bases and J dropped 4 bases, with 13 bases sitting between them. This CDR3 is 13 amino acids long. The CDR3 DNA is TGCAGTGCTAGCTTTAGCGGAGGTTACGAGCAGTACTTC. Translation gives CSASFSGGYEQYF.

This clonotype was recorded many times. V gene TRBV28 combines with J gene TRBJ2-1; D may be TRBD1 (5 bases). V dropped 2 bases and J dropped 5 bases, with 16 bases sitting between them. Germline V gene data show CDR1 as MDHEN and CDR2 as SYDVKM. CDR3 length: 16 residues. The DNA of the CDR3 is TGTGCCAGCAGTTTACGTCAAGGGGTATACCACAATGAGCAGTTCTTC. Its protein product is CASSLRQGVYHNEQFF.

There are a few counts of this clonotype. The chain couples TRBV7-6 to TRBJ2-1; the match to TRBD2 covers 12 bases. Germline values: CDR1 SGHVS, CDR2 FNYEAQ. V shed 5 bases and J 2 bases; nucleotides not matched to a gene: 7. CDR3 length: 17 amino acids. CDR3: CASSGLAGSTPYNEQFF. In nucleotides, the CDR3 is TGTGCCAGCAGCGGACTAGCGGGAAGCACCCCCTACAATGAGCAGTTCTTC.

Of note for this clonotype: One end of the junction is discordant with germline, which a read error may explain. The chain carries TRBV28 and TRBJ2-1; 16 bases fit TRBD2. The V gene's germline CDR1 is MDHEN and CDR2 SYDVKM. The CDR3 runs to 17 residues. The CDR3 spells CASSFIFGTSGRDEQLF. The CDR3 region has the DNA TGTGCCAGCAGTTTCATTTTCGGGACTAGCGGGAGGGATGAGCAGTTATTC.

The sample holds one count of this clonotype. The rearrangement joins TRBV20-1 to TRBJ2-3, with D possibly TRBD1 on 5 matching bases. The CDR3 length is 14 residues. Germline V CDR1 and CDR2: DFQATT, SNEGSKA (reference sequence). The germline V and J ends were trimmed by 1 base and 4 bases, with 12 bases remaining between them. The CDR3 DNA is TGCAGTGCTAGAGCTGGGGCCGAGGCAGATACGCAGTATTTT. As protein: CSARAGAEADTQYF.

The chain uses TRBV5-1 and TRBJ2-1, with 8 bases fitting TRBD2. The CDR3 loop spans 15 amino acids. J was trimmed by 7 bases and V by 0 bases; bases with no gene match: 6. The germline gives CDR1 SGHRS, CDR2 YFSETQ. CDR3 protein: CASSLVAGLGNEQFF. CDR3 sequence (DNA): TGCGCCAGCAGCTTGGTAGCGGGGTTAGGGAATGAGCAGTTCTTC.

J is TRBJ1-4 and V is TRBV30, with D possibly matching TRBD1 (6 bases). The V gene's germline CDR1 is GTSNPN and CDR2 SVGIG (reference sequence). This CDR3 region has 13 residues. Trimming stripped 2 bases from V and 6 bases from J, with 10 bases between. CDR3 sequence (DNA): TGTGCCTGGAGTTACAGGGCTTATGAAAAACTGTTTTTT. Its protein is CAWSYRAYEKLFF.

In DNA, the CDR3 is TGCGCCAGCAGCTTACATAAAGGGACAGTGAACACTGAAGCTTTCTTT. It yields the protein CASSLHKGTVNTEAFF. The gene calls are TRBV5-1 and TRBJ1-1, with 7 bases aligning to TRBD1. Trimming cost V 2 bases and J 0 bases; bases outside gene matches: 7. The CDR3 spans 16 residues. Germline V gene lookup returns CDR1 SGHRS and CDR2 YFSETQ.

There are a few counts of this clonotype. This chain uses TRBV18 with TRBJ2-4, with a tentative D call TRBD2 (5 bases). Looked up from germline, CDR1 is KGHSH and CDR2 is LQKENI. The length of the CDR3 is 14 residues. The V end lost 3 bases, the J end lost 6 bases, and 12 bases lay between the germline ends. CDR3 coding DNA: TGTGCCAGCTCACCCACGGGGATTTTAAACATTCAGTACTTC. This translates into CASSPTGILNIQYF.

The V gene is TRBV20-1, the J gene TRBJ2-4, with 10 nucleotides matching TRBD2. Per germline, CDR1 DFQATT and CDR2 SNEGSKA (reference sequence). The CDR3 totals 16 residues. Trimming removed 1 base from V and 13 bases from J; junction bases left unmatched: 16. CDR3 region: CSARVPGTSANNEQYF. DNA for the CDR3: TGCAGTGCTAGAGTCCCCGGGACTAGCGCAAACAATGAGCAGTACTTC.

The chain employs TRBV7-9 and TRBJ2-2; D might be TRBD2 (6 bases). Between the trimmed V and J ends, which lost 3 bases and 5 bases, there was a span of 10 bases. In germline, CDR1 is SEHNR, CDR2 FQNEAQ (reference sequence). This CDR3 has 14 amino acids. CDR3 nucleotides: TGTGCCAGCAGCTTTTGGAGGGGAACCGGGGAGCTGTTTTTT. This encodes CASSFWRGTGELFF.

DNA for the CDR3: TGTGCCAGCGTTGGGGGGGTGCAGCCTGAAGCTTTCTTT. Protein sequence: CASVGGVQPEAFF. The chain carries TRBV6-1 and TRBJ1-1, with D perhaps matching TRBD1 (5 bases). CDR3 size: 13 residues. Germline values: CDR1 MNHNS, CDR2 SASEGT. V was cut by 8 bases and J by 6 bases, with 16 bases left in between.

The table lists this clonotype with a few counts. The chain joins TRBV3-1 to TRBJ2-3; D not resolved. CDR1 is LGHDT, CDR2 YNNKEL, per germline (reference sequence). V was shortened by 0 bases and J by 2 bases, with 9 bases between the two germline ends. This CDR3 is built from 15 residues. The CDR3 DNA reads TGTGCCAGCAGCCAAGAAGGGCTACCCACAGATACGCAGTATTTT. This gives the protein CASSQEGLPTDTQYF.

This clonotype has only a few counts. The genes are TRBV5-1 and TRBJ1-2; TRBD1 matches at 8 bases. The CDR3 runs to 13 residues. J was trimmed by 7 bases and V by 3 bases; bases with no gene match: 5. Germline loops: CDR1 SGHRS, CDR2 YFSETQ. CDR3 sequence: CASSSPTGGGYTF. The CDR3 DNA follows: TGCGCCAGCAGCTCACCTACAGGGGGTGGCTACACCTTC.

This clonotype was detected only a few times. The chain is built from TRBV29-1 and TRBJ2-4; 8 bases fit TRBD1. Germline CDR1 is SQVTM and CDR2 is ANQGSEA. Trimming took 6 bases from V and 3 from J; bases not matched to a gene: 10. The CDR3 is 15 residues long. CDR3 DNA: TGCAGCGTGGCAACGACAGGGGCCTACAAAAACATTCAGTACTTC. It specifies CSVATTGAYKNIQYF.

The chain joins TRBV20-1 to TRBJ1-4; D gene uncertain. CDR1 DFQATT and CDR2 SNEGSKA come from the germline V gene (reference sequence). This CDR3 has 14 amino acids. V was clipped by 3 bases and J by 0 bases, with 8 bases between them. The CDR3 protein is CSASKGATNEKLFF. The CDR3 DNA reads TGCAGTGCTAGCAAGGGTGCAACTAATGAAAAACTGTTTTTT.

The rearrangement uses TRBV20-1 and TRBJ2-1; 9 bases line up with TRBD2. From germline, CDR1 is DFQATT and CDR2 SNEGSKA (reference sequence). J gave up 1 base and V 6 bases, and 7 bases lay outside the gene matches. The CDR3 covers 15 residues. CDR3 sequence: CSAPQREASYNEQFF. Here the CDR3 DNA reads TGCAGTGCCCCTCAGCGGGAGGCGTCCTACAATGAGCAGTTCTTC.

This clonotype showed up just a few times. This rearrangement joins TRBV10-3 to TRBJ1-1; D possibly corresponds to TRBD1 (6 bases). The CDR3 contains 12 residues. V shed 5 bases and J shed 3 bases, with 7 bases lying between them. Looked up from germline, CDR1 is ENHRY and CDR2 is SYGVKD. The DNA for the CDR3 is TGTGCCATCAGTCGGACAGACACTGAAGCTTTCTTT. This sequence encodes CAISRTDTEAFF.

The chain couples TRBV28 to TRBJ2-2, with D possibly matching TRBD1 (6 bases). V was clipped by 1 base and J by 2 bases, with 11 bases between them. The V gene's germline CDR1 is MDHEN and CDR2 SYDVKM. This CDR3 has 16 residues. Written as DNA, the CDR3 is TGTGCCAGCAGTTTATCCACCGGGACAAACACCGGGGAGCTGTTTTTT. Its protein product is CASSLSTGTNTGELFF.

This clonotype was counted between two and nine times. The V gene is TRBV7-2, the J gene TRBJ2-3; 8 nucleotides match TRBD2. The CDR3 covers 14 residues. The V segment lost 6 bases and the J segment 5 bases; nucleotides outside the gene matches: 7. Germline-derived CDR1 and CDR2 are SGHTA and FQGNSA. DNA of the CDR3: TGTGCCAGCAGTTCAAGCGGGGGCCGAGATACGCAGTATTTT. This encodes CASSSSGGRDTQYF.

The chain joins TRBV20-1 to TRBJ1-4; weak D call: TRBD1 (6 bases). CDR1 is DFQATT and CDR2 is SNEGSKA in the germline V gene (reference sequence). The CDR3 runs to 15 residues. V was pared by 0 bases and J by 8 bases, with 16 bases between. The CDR3 DNA follows: TGCAGTGCTAGAGATCGAGGGCAGGGGTTGGAAAAACTGTTTTTT. Translated: CSARDRGQGLEKLFF.

This rearrangement joins TRBV7-6 to TRBJ2-3; 7 bases are shared with TRBD2. The CDR3 spans 16 residues. Unmatched junction bases numbered 4, after V lost 0 bases and J lost 1 base. Per germline, CDR1 SGHVS and CDR2 FNYEAQ. CDR3 coding DNA: TGTGCCAGCAGCTTAGCCCTAGGACTAGGCACAGATACGCAGTATTTT. Translating it yields CASSLALGLGTDTQYF.

The V gene is TRBV29-1, the J gene TRBJ2-7, with TRBD2 matching over 7 bases. The CDR3 contains 12 residues. CDR1 and CDR2 from the germline V gene are SQVTM and ANQGSEA. Germline trimming cut 4 bases from V and 7 bases from J; bases unmatched to any gene: 7. The CDR3 sequence: CSVGRGMDEQYF. The CDR3 DNA reads TGCAGCGTTGGGCGGGGGATGGATGAGCAGTACTTC.

This clonotype was picked up many times. As DNA, the CDR3 is TGTGCCAGCAGTTTCTCCAGAGACAATGAGCAGTTCTTC. It encodes CASSFSRDNEQFF. The V call is TRBV27, the J call TRBJ2-1; no definite D call. From germline, CDR1 is MNHEY and CDR2 SMNVEV (reference sequence). Deletions cut 3 bases from V and 5 bases from J, with 8 bases between. CDR3 length: 13 amino acids.

The chain recombines TRBV2 with TRBJ1-2; D is unresolved. Germline CDR1 SNHLY, CDR2 FYNNEI. This CDR3 region has 13 residues. With 5 bases removed from V and 5 bases from J, the gap between germline ends came to 12 bases. For the CDR3, the DNA is TGTGCCAGCAGTCCGGAGGCAGTTTATGGCTACACCTTC. As protein: CASSPEAVYGYTF.